The 26 T cell receptor beta chains below all came from one sample that was sequenced in a study of OX40 agonist ivuxolimab in advanced cancers. TCRdb keeps only in-frame clones here, not all; method: immunoSEQ multiplex PCR. The data contain approximately 70,000 clones, roughly 82% of them singletons. Material: CD4+ or CD8+ T cells sorted from blood, obtained in a trial of the OX40 agonist ivuxolimab. The source of these receptors is an adult with an advanced solid tumor such as melanoma, head and neck, liver or kidney cancer.

This chain connects TRBV4-1 to TRBJ2-5, with 13 nucleotides matching TRBD2. V lost 0 bases and J lost 7; bases outside the gene matches: 14. The CDR3 has 19 amino acids. Germline loops: CDR1 MGHRA, CDR2 YSYEKL. CDR3 in amino acids: CASSQDAPGLAGVARTQYF. CDR3 DNA sequence: TGCGCCAGCAGCCAAGATGCACCAGGACTAGCGGGGGTGGCAAGGACCCAGTACTTC.

The chain links TRBV5-1 to TRBJ1-4; D might be TRBD1 (5 bases). V lost 3 bases, J lost 8 bases, and 14 bases lay in between. CDR1 and CDR2 from the germline V gene are SGHRS and YFSETQ. The CDR3 spans 14 residues. CDR3 bases: TGCGCCAGCAGCTCGGGCAGCGAGGGGGAAAAACTGTTTTTT. This encodes CASSSGSEGEKLFF. The entire variable domain, with the rest obtained from reference TRBV5-1 and TRBJ1-4, is as follows: KAGVTQTPRYLIKTRGQQVTLSCSPISGHRSVSWYQQTPGQGLQFLFEYFSETQRNKGNFPGRFSGRQFSNSRSEMNVSTLELGDSALYLCASSSGSEGEKLFFGSGTQLSVL.

CDR3 region: CSVGWARSLDEQYF. CDR3 coding DNA: TGCAGCGTTGGTTGGGCTAGGTCTTTGGACGAGCAGTACTTC. The chain employs TRBV29-1 and TRBJ2-7; no definite D call. CDR1 SQVTM and CDR2 ANQGSEA come from the germline V gene. The CDR3 extends over 14 amino acids. V gave up 4 bases and J gave up 5 bases, with 18 bases separating them.

V is TRBV18 and J is TRBJ2-1, with 12 bases matching TRBD2. V lost 4 bases and J lost 4; bases outside the gene matches: 2. This CDR3 contains 15 residues. From germline, CDR1 is KGHSH and CDR2 LQKENI. CDR3 sequence reads: CASSRTSGEYNEQFF. The CDR3 nucleotides read TGTGCCAGCTCACGGACTAGCGGGGAATACAATGAGCAGTTCTTC. The entire variable domain, with the rest obtained from reference TRBV18 and TRBJ2-1, is as follows: NAGVMQNPRHLVRRRGQEARLRCSPMKGHSHVYWYRQLPEEGLKFMVYLQKENIIDESGMPKERFSAEFPKEGPSILRIQQVVRGDSAAYFCASSRTSGEYNEQFFGPGTRLTVL.

V gene TRBV28 combines with J gene TRBJ2-7, with D tentatively TRBD2 (5 bases). V shed 5 bases and J shed 6 bases, with 20 bases lying between them. CDR1 MDHEN and CDR2 SYDVKM come from the germline V gene. There are 15 residues in the CDR3. The CDR3 region is CASSPGDRWGPEQYF. The DNA of the CDR3 is TGTGCCAGCAGTCCCGGGGATCGGTGGGGTCCCGAGCAGTACTTC.

The chain has TRBV14 and TRBJ2-1; weak D call: TRBD1 (5 bases). Trimming took off 4 bases at V and 12 bases at J, with 25 bases between the two ends. The CDR3 loop spans 16 amino acids. Germline V CDR1 and CDR2: SGHDN, FVKESK. The CDR3 DNA is TGTGCCAGCAGCCGGTCCGGGCCGCCGCAGGTTCAGGGGCAGTTCTTC. This translates into CASSRSGPPQVQGQFF.

This clone was found a few times. This chain uses TRBV30 with TRBJ1-5; a weak D match, TRBD1 (5 bases). The V end lost 5 bases, the J end lost 9 bases, and 23 bases lay between the germline ends. The CDR3 contains 15 residues. Germline V gives CDR1 GTSNPN, CDR2 SVGIG (reference sequence). CDR3 nucleotide sequence: TGTGCCTGGGGGCCACCGCGGGGCCCCTCTTGGCCCCAGCATTTT. It codes for CAWGPPRGPSWPQHF.

This clone was recorded only once. The rearrangement uses TRBV30 and TRBJ2-5, with 7 nucleotides matching TRBD1. The V gene end was trimmed by 3 bases and the J gene end by 2 bases; junction bases not matched to a gene: 9. The CDR3 totals 15 residues. Germline-derived CDR1 and CDR2 are GTSNPN and SVGIG (reference sequence). The CDR3 here is CAWRSGQLIQETQYF. For the CDR3, the DNA is TGTGCCTGGAGATCGGGACAGCTTATACAAGAGACCCAGTACTTC. The full variable domain, rest sourced from reference TRBV30 and TRBJ2-5, is SQTIHQWPATLVQPVGSPLSLECTVEGTSNPNLYWYRQAAGRGLQLLFYSVGIGQISSEVPQNLSASRPQDRQFILSSKKLLLSDSGFYLCAWRSGQLIQETQYFGPGTRLLVL.

The J gene is TRBJ2-4, the V gene TRBV7-2; D perhaps matches TRBD2 (5 bases). V was shortened by 5 bases and J by 7 bases, with 15 bases between the two germline ends. Germline V lookup: CDR1 SGHTA, CDR2 FQGNSA. The CDR3 is 14 amino acids. The DNA for the CDR3 is TGTGCCAGCAGCCCACGACACGGGGTGAACATTCAGTACTTC. It yields the protein CASSPRHGVNIQYF.

This clone was detected once. V is TRBV19 and J is TRBJ1-2; D is unresolved. Looked up from germline, CDR1 is LNHDA and CDR2 is SQIVND (reference sequence). Trimming removed 2 bases from V and 6 bases from J, with 10 bases in between. The CDR3 contains 13 residues. CDR3 sequence: CASSISRADGYTF. The CDR3 DNA reads TGTGCCAGTAGTATATCTAGGGCGGATGGCTACACCTTC.

V and J are TRBV5-4 and TRBJ2-3; the D gene is possibly TRBD1 (6 bases). The CDR3 has 14 amino acids. V was cut by 2 bases and J by 0 bases, with 7 bases left in between. In germline, CDR1 is SGHNT, CDR2 YYREEE (reference sequence). The CDR3 sequence: CASSLGGSTDTQYF. In nucleotides, the CDR3 is TGTGCCAGCAGCTTAGGGGGTAGCACAGATACGCAGTATTTT.

This chain links TRBV19 with TRBJ2-1; D might be TRBD1 or TRBD2, each matching 6 bases. The V gene's germline CDR1 is LNHDA and CDR2 SQIVND (reference sequence). The V end was cut by 7 bases, the J end by 0 bases, with 13 bases between. This CDR3 has 15 amino acids. This CDR3 is CASTPGASSYNEQFF. CDR3 nucleotides: TGTGCCAGTACCCCGGGGGCGAGCTCCTACAATGAGCAGTTCTTC.

The chain is built from TRBV5-1 and TRBJ1-5, with D uncertain. CDR3 length equals 13 residues. Per the germline V gene, CDR1 is SGHRS and CDR2 is YFSETQ. V lost 3 bases and J 4 bases, leaving 8 bases between the germline ends. The CDR3 DNA follows: TGCGCCAGCAGCTCGGACGGGAATCAGCCCCAGCATTTT. It encodes CASSSDGNQPQHF.

The genes are TRBV5-1 and TRBJ2-7; D is ambiguous. The germline gives CDR1 SGHRS, CDR2 YFSETQ. V lost 0 bases, J lost 3 bases, and 10 bases lay in between. This CDR3 has 14 amino acids. The CDR3 spells CASSLVAGIYEQYF. The CDR3 DNA reads as TGCGCCAGCAGCTTGGTAGCCGGAATCTACGAGCAGTACTTC.

The genes are TRBV4-2 and TRBJ2-5; 9 positions match TRBD2. CDR3 length: 15 residues. J lost 2 bases, V lost 4 bases, and 5 bases had no gene match. CDR1 and CDR2 from the germline V gene are LGHNA and YNFKEQ. CDR3 region: CASSRRLAVQETQYF. The CDR3 nucleotides are TGTGCCAGCAGCCGCCGACTAGCGGTACAAGAGACCCAGTACTTC.

The V and J genes are TRBV10-3 and TRBJ2-2; 10 bases agree with TRBD2. V lost 6 bases, J lost 0 bases, and 1 base stayed unmatched. The CDR3 has 15 residues. The germline gives CDR1 ENHRY, CDR2 SYGVKD. The CDR3 loop is CAIRGTSANTGELFF. The CDR3 DNA reads as TGTGCCATCAGGGGGACTAGCGCGAACACCGGGGAGCTGTTTTTT.

The rearrangement uses TRBV18 and TRBJ1-2; no reliable D call. V shed 6 bases and J shed 3 bases, with 14 bases lying between them. Germline values: CDR1 KGHSH, CDR2 LQKENI. The CDR3 is 14 residues long. The CDR3 nucleotides read TGTGCCAGCTCCCGGACCCAGCTATACTATGGCTACACCTTC. Its protein product is CASSRTQLYYGYTF. The entire variable domain, with the rest obtained from reference TRBV18 and TRBJ1-2, is as follows: NAGVMQNPRHLVRRRGQEARLRCSPMKGHSHVYWYRQLPEEGLKFMVYLQKENIIDESGMPKERFSAEFPKEGPSILRIQQVVRGDSAAYFCASSRTQLYYGYTFGSGTRLTVV.

The V gene is TRBV6-5, the J gene TRBJ1-3, with 7 bases identical to TRBD1. The germline V gene encodes CDR1 MNHEY and CDR2 SVGAGI. CDR3 length equals 15 residues. Germline trimming cut 5 bases from V and 2 bases from J; bases unmatched to any gene: 6. CDR3 amino acids: CASSTDRDPGNTIYF. The CDR3, as DNA: TGTGCCAGCAGTACCGACAGGGACCCTGGAAACACCATATATTTT.

Details on this clone: At one of its ends the junction is not consistent with the germline gene, which may arise from a read error. The V call is TRBV6-9, the J call TRBJ1-5; tentatively, D is TRBD1 (5 bases). Germline V gene data show CDR1 as MNHGY and CDR2 as SVAAGI. CDR3 size: 16 residues. The CDR3 DNA is TGTGCCGGCAGCCCACGGGGGGGAGGGAGCAATCAGCCCCAGCATTTT. Translation: CAGSPRGGGSNQPQHF.

The chain couples TRBV10-2 to TRBJ2-1; TRBD2 matches at 7 bases. J lost 7 bases, V lost 11 bases, and 11 bases had no gene match. The germline gives CDR1 WSHSY, CDR2 SAAADI. The CDR3 extends over 13 amino acids. The CDR3 region has the DNA TGCGCCGTCCGGGGGAGGGCACGTAATGAGCAGTTCTTC. Translation gives CAVRGRARNEQFF.

The chain carries TRBV7-2 and TRBJ1-5; maybe TRBD1 (5 bases). Germline V gene data show CDR1 as SGHTA and CDR2 as FQGNSA. V lost 2 bases and J lost 7, with 12 bases in between. The length of the CDR3 is 14 residues. The CDR3 loop is CASSLTRVEQPQHF. DNA for the CDR3: TGTGCCAGCAGCTTAACCAGGGTTGAGCAGCCCCAGCATTTT.

The chain employs TRBV7-2 and TRBJ1-5; 7 positions agree with TRBD1. The CDR3 loop spans 15 amino acids. V shed 5 bases and J 4 bases; nucleotides not matched to a gene: 8. CDR1 is SGHTA, CDR2 FQGNSA, per germline. CDR3 region: CASSREGAGNQPQHF. The CDR3 nucleotides read TGTGCCAGCAGCAGGGAGGGGGCCGGAAATCAGCCCCAGCATTTT.

This sequence joins TRBV6-5 and TRBJ1-1; no clear D. Germline V gives CDR1 MNHEY, CDR2 SVGAGI. The CDR3 totals 13 residues. V lost 6 bases and J 1 base, leaving 9 bases between the germline ends. The CDR3 sequence: CASSRTRNTEAFF. CDR3 nucleotide sequence: TGTGCCAGCAGCCGGACCCGGAACACTGAAGCTTTCTTT.

V and J are TRBV7-2 and TRBJ2-7, with 8 bases matching TRBD1. CDR3 length: 13 residues. V lost 4 bases, J lost 7 bases, and 6 bases stayed unmatched. The germline V gene has CDR1 SGHTA and CDR2 FQGNSA. The CDR3 region has the DNA TGTGCCAGCAGCTCCGGGACAGGCCGAGAGCAGTACTTC. Translating it yields CASSSGTGREQYF.

This clone occurred once. The chain has TRBV5-1 and TRBJ2-1; tentative D call: TRBD2 (6 bases). This CDR3 region has 21 residues. Deletions cut 0 bases from V and 2 bases from J, with 27 bases between. The germline CDR1 and CDR2 sequences are SGHRS and YFSETQ. The CDR3 region has the DNA TGCGCCAGCAGCTTGGGACTGATCGGGACTCGCAATTCCTTCACCTACAATGAGCAGTTCTTC. It codes for CASSLGLIGTRNSFTYNEQFF.

This clone was observed once. The CDR3 nucleotides read TGTGCCAGCAGCCAAGGGGGGACCCAGTACTTC. Translated, it gives CASSQGGTQYF. The rearrangement links TRBV7-3 to TRBJ2-5; a weak D match, TRBD1 (6 bases). V lost 5 bases and J 7 bases, leaving 8 bases between the germline ends. Germline CDR1 and CDR2: SGHTA and FQGTGA. The CDR3 runs to 11 residues.